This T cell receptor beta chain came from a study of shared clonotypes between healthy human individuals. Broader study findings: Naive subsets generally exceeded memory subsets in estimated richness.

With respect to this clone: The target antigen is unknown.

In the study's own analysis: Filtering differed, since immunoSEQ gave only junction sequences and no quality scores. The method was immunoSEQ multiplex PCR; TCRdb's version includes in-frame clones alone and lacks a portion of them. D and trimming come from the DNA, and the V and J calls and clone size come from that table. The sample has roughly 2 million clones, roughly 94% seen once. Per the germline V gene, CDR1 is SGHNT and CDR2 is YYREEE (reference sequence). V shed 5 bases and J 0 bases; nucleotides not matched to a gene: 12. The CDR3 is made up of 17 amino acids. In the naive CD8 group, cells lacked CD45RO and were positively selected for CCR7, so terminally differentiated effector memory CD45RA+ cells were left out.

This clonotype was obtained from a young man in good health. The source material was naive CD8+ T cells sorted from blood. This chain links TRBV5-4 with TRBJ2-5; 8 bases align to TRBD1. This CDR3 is CASRPSLTGGNQETQYF. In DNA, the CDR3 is TGTGCCAGCAGACCAAGCCTCACAGGGGGGAACCAAGAGACCCAGTACTTC.